This TCR beta chain was sequenced during a study of T-cell memory formation after mild COVID-19. Whole-study findings and limits: Whereas later expanders leaned CD4+, clones contracting day 15 to 85 showed a balanced CD4/CD8 makeup.

Germline V CDR1 and CDR2: SGHTA, FQGNSA. The CDR3 sequence is 12 residues long. Trimming removed 6 bases at V and 7 bases at J, with 12 bases between. TCRdb re-derived calls from the 5' RACE reads in MiXCR, one entry per CDR3 protein. Of fewer than 500,000 distinct CDR3 sequences listed, 20% to 30% are singletons. Concerning this clonotype: Its specificity is unknown.

The specimen was PBMCs or a T cell subset sorted from them (not recorded which). The chain uses TRBV7-2 and TRBJ1-2; no firm D call. The sequence was collected from an adult woman who had mild COVID-19 (a few samples of this study predate the infection). Cell type and time point are not known. The CDR3 region is CASRDSSFGYTF. The CDR3 DNA reads TGTGCCAGCAGGGATTCTTCCTTTGGCTACACCTTC.